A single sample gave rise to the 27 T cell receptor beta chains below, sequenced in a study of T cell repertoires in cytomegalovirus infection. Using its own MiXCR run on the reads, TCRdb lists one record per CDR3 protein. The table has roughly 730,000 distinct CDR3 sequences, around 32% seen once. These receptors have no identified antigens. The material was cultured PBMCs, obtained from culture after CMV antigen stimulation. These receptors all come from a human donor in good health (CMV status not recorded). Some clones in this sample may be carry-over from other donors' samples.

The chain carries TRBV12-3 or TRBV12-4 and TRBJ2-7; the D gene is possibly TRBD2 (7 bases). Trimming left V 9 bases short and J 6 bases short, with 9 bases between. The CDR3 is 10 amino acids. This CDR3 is CASGGAEQYF. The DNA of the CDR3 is TGTGCCAGTGGGGGGGCCGAGCAGTACTTC.

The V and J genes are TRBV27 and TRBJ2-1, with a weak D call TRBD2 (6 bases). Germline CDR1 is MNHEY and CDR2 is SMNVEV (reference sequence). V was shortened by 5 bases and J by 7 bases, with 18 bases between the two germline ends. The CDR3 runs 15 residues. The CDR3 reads CASSAGFLEGNEQFF. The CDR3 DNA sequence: TGTGCCAGCAGTGCGGGATTTTTAGAGGGGAATGAGCAGTTCTTC.

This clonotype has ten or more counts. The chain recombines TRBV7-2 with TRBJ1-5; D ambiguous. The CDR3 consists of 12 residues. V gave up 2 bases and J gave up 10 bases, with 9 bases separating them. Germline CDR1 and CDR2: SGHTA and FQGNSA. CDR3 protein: CASSLMAQPQHF. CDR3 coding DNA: TGTGCCAGCAGCTTAATGGCGCAACCCCAGCATTTT. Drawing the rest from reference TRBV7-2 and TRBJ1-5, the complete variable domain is GAGVSQSPSNKVTEKGKDVELRCDPISGHTALYWYRQSLGQGLEFLIYFQGNSAPDKSGLPSDRFSAERTGGSVSTLTIQRTQQEDSAVYLCASSLMAQPQHFGDGTRLSIL.

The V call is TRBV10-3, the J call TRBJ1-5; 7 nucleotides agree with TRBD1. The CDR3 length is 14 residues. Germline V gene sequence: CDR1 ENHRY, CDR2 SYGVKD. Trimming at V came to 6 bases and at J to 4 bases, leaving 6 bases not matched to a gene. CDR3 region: CAISDRASNQPQHF. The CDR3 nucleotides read TGTGCCATCAGCGACAGGGCCTCGAATCAGCCCCAGCATTTT.

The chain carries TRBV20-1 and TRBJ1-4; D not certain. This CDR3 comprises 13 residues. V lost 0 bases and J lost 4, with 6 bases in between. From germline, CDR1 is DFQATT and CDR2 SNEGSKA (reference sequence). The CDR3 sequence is CSARDGVNEKLFF. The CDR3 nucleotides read TGCAGTGCTAGAGATGGGGTTAATGAAAAACTGTTTTTT.

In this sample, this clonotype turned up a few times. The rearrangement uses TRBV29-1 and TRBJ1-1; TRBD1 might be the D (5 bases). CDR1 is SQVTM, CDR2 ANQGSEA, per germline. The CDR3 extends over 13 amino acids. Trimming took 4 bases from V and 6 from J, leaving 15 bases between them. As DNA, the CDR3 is TGCAGCGTTGTGCACAGGTCGGGATCTGAAGCTTTCTTT. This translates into CSVVHRSGSEAFF.

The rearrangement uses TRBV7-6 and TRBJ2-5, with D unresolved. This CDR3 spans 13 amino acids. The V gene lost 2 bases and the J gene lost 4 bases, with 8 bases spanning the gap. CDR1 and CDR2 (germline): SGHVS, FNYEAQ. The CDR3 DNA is TGTGCCAGCAGCTTATATCTCACAGAGACCCAGTACTTC. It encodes CASSLYLTETQYF.

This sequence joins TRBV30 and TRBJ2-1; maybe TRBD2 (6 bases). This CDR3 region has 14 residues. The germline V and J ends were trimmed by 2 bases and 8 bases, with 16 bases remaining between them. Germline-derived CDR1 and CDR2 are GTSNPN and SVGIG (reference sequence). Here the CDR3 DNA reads TGTGCCTGGAGTAAGGGACTCGACGGGGATGAGCAGTTCTTC. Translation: CAWSKGLDGDEQFF.

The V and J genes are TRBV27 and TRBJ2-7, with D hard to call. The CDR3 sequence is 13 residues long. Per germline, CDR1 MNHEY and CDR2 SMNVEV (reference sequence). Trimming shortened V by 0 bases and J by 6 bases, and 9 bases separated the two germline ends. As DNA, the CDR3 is TGTGCCAGCAGTTTATCGGTTGGGTCCGAGCAGTACTTC. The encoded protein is CASSLSVGSEQYF.

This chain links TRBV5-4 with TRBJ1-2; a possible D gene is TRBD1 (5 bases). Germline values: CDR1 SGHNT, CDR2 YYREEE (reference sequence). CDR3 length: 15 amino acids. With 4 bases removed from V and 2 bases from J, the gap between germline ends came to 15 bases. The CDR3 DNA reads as TGTGCCAGCAGCCCAATCGACGGGGGGAACTATGGCTACACCTTC. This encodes CASSPIDGGNYGYTF.

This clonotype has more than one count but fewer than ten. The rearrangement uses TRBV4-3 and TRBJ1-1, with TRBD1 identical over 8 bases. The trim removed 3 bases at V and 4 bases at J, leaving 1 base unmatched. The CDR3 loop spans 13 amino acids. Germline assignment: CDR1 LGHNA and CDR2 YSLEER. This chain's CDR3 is CASSHGQGTEAFF. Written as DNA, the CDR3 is TGCGCCAGCAGCCACGGACAGGGCACTGAAGCTTTCTTT.

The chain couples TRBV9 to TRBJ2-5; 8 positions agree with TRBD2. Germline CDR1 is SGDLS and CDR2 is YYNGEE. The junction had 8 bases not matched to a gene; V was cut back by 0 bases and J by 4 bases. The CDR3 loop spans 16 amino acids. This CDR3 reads CASSVAGAGGGETQYF. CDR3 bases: TGTGCCAGCAGCGTAGCTGGGGCGGGGGGCGGAGAGACCCAGTACTTC.

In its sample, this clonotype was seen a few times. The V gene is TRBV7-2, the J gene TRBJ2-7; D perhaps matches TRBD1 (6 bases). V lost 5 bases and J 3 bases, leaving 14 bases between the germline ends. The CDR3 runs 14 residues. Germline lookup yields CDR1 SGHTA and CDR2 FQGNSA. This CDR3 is CASSQSGTYYEQYF. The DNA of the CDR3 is TGTGCCAGCAGCCAATCCGGGACATACTACGAGCAGTACTTC.

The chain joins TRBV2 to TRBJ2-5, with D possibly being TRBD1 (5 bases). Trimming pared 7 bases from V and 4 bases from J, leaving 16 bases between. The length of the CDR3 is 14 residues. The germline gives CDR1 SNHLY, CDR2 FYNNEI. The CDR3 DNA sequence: TGTGCCAGCATTCTGGACACAGAAAGAGAGACCCAGTACTTC. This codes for CASILDTERETQYF. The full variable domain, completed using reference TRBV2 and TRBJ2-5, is EPEVTQTPSHQVTQMGQEVILRCVPISNHLYFYWYRQILGQKVEFLVSFYNNEISEKSEIFDDQFSVERPDGSNFTLKIRSTKLEDSAMYFCASILDTERETQYFGPGTRLLVL.

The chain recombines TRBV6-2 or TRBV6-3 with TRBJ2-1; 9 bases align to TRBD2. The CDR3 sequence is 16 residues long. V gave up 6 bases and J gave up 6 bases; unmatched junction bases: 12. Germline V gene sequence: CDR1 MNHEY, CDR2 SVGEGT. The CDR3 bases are TGTGCCAGCAGCCCCTTGTCGGGACTAGCTGCCAATGAGCAGTTCTTC. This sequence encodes CASSPLSGLAANEQFF.

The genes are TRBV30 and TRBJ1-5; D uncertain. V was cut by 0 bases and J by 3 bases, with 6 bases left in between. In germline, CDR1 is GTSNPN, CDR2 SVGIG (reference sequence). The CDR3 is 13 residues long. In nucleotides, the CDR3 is TGTGCCTGGAGTGTACAAATCAATCAGCCCCAGCATTTT. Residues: CAWSVQINQPQHF. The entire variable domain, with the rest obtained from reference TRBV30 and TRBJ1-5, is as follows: SQTIHQWPATLVQPVGSPLSLECTVEGTSNPNLYWYRQAAGRGLQLLFYSVGIGQISSEVPQNLSASRPQDRQFILSSKKLLLSDSGFYLCAWSVQINQPQHFGDGTRLSIL.

The CDR3 is CASSQGGGDNYGYTF. CDR3 in DNA: TGTGCCAGCAGCCAAGGGGGTGGGGATAACTATGGCTACACCTTC. The rearrangement uses TRBV4-2 and TRBJ1-2, with D unclear. The CDR3 totals 15 residues. The V and J ends lost 1 base and 1 base respectively, with 10 bases between them. Germline CDR1 LGHNA, CDR2 YNFKEQ.

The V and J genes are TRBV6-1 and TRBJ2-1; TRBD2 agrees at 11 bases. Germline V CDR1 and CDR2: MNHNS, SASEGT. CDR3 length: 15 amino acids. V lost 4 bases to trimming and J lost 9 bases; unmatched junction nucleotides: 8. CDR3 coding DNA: TGTGCCAGCAGTGGTAGTAGCGGGGGGGCGTTTGAGCAGTTCTTC. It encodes CASSGSSGGAFEQFF.

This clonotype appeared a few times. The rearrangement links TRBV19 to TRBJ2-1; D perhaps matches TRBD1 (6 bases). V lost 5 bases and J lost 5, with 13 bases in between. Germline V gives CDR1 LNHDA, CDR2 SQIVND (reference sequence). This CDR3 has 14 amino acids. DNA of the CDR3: TGTGCCAGTAGTCTACAGGGCCCCCACAATGAGCAGTTCTTC. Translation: CASSLQGPHNEQFF.

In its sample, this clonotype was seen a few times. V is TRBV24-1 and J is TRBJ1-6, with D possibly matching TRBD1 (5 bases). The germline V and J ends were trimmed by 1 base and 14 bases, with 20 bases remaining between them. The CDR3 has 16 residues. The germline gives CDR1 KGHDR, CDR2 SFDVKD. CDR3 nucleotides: TGTGCCACCAGTGATTTCCGGACACCCCCTGAGAGAACCCTCCACTTT. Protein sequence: CATSDFRTPPERTLHF.

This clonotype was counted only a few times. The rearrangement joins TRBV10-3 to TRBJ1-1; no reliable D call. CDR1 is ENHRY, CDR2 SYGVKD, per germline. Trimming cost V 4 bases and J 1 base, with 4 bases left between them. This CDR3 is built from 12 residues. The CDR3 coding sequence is TGTGCCATCAGTGGACAGAACACTGAAGCTTTCTTT. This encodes CAISGQNTEAFF.

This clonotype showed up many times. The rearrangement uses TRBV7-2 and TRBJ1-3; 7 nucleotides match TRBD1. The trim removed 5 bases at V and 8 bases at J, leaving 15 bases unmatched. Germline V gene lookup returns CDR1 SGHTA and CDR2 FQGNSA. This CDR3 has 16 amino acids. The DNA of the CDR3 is TGTGCCAGCAGCCCTCGCCGACAGGGTGATGGGCACACCATATATTTT. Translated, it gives CASSPRRQGDGHTIYF.

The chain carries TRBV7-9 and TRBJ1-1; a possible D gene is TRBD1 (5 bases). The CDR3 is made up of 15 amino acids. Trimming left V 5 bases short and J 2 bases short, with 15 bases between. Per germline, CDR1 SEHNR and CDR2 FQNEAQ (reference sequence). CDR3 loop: CASSLPPGGNTEAFF. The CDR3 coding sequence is TGTGCCAGCAGCCTACCCCCGGGGGGAAACACTGAAGCTTTCTTT.

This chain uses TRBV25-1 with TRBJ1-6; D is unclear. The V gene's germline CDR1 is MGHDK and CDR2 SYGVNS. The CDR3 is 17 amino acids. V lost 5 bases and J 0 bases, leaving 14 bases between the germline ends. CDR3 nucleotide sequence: TGTGCCAGCAGTCCGTACGGGCCGAGCTCCTATAATTCACCCCTCCACTTT. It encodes CASSPYGPSSYNSPLHF.

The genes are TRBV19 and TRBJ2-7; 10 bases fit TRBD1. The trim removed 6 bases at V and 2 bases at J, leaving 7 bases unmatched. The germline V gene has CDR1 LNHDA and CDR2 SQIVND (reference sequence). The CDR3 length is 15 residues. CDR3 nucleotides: TGTGCCAGTAGCCGGTCCGGGACAGGGGCCTACGAGCAGTACTTC. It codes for CASSRSGTGAYEQYF.

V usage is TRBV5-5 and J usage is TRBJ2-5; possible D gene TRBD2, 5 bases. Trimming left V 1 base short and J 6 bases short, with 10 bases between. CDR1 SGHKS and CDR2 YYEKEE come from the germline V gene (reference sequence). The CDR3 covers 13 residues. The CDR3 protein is CASSLPSIQTQYF. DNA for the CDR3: TGTGCCAGCAGCTTGCCTAGCATCCAGACCCAGTACTTC.

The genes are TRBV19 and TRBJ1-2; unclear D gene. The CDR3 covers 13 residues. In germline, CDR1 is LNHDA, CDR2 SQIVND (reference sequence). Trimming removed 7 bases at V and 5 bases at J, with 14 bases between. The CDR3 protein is CASKRQDKYGYTF. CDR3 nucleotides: TGTGCCAGTAAGCGGCAGGATAAATATGGCTACACCTTC.